The source of this TCR beta chain is a study of blood T cells in healthy people across ages (dated by TCRdb to 2014 to 2015). Regarding the complete study: In model experiments, roughly one uniquely barcoded TCR beta cDNA molecule per two T cells was captured by template switching. Donors were grouped into four age groups: young (average 16 years), middle-aged (39), aged (around 66) and long-lived (82). Two additional independent replicas of 1 million unique cDNA reads from the same blood draw were analyzed for two donors (one aged 18 to 30 and one aged 80 or older). The study measured age-related changes in TCR beta repertoire diversity using deep sequencing normalized with unique cDNA molecular identifiers. What the study reported, not specific to this receptor: The long-lived group showed more naive CD4+ T cells, fewer expanded clones and increased TCR diversity than the aged group, suggesting age selection. The percentage of naive T cells measured by flow cytometry correlated strongly with observed TCR beta diversity. As age increased, observed TCR beta diversity per million T cells dropped in a roughly linear way, and a significant reduction was already evident by age around 41. Because donor CMV infection status was unknown, age-related changes in expanded clonotypes were potentially confounded. Conclusive comparison of naive and antigen-experienced compartments was prevented by the profiling of bulk unsorted PBMCs. Total diversity estimates from one million sequenced T cells were considered lower bounds and underestimates.

The donors were roughly 40 Caucasian individuals from Russia, aged 6 to 90 years, who were systemically healthy. Each donor gave about 9.7 milliliters of peripheral blood, drawn into EDTA-treated Vacutainer tubes. Ficoll-Paque density-gradient centrifugation was used to isolate PBMCs, with at least 6 million obtained per sample. Total RNA, at least 6 micrograms per sample, was extracted from PBMCs with Trizol reagent. For every donor, flow cytometry on a PBMC aliquot measured the percentage of naive CD45RAhigh/CD27high T cells. Notes on this clonotype: The antigen it binds to is not known. Base-call qualities are not available, and no considerably larger clone is one nucleotide away.

Trimming removed 8 bases from V and 0 bases from J, leaving 14 bases between the germline ends. The CDR3 starts with the cysteine, ends with the phenylalanine, and has 15 residues. The CDR3 DNA has 45 bases and is translated from base 1. The germline V gene supplies CDR1 MNHEY and CDR2 SVGAGI. The protocol used for the library was 5' RACE. Sequencing instrument: Illumina HiSeq 2500. A second PCR of roughly 7 to 11 cycles was performed with a sample-barcoded 5' primer and a J-beta primer mix. Each TCR beta cDNA molecule received a unique molecular identifier from a template-switch 5' adaptor carrying 12 random nucleotides. Each sample yielded at least 2.5 million CDR3-containing paired-end reads. The Mint cDNA synthesis kit, primed by a TRBC-specific oligonucleotide, was used to synthesize first-strand cDNA from all RNA. Following uracil-DNA glycosylase treatment, a first 18-cycle PCR with universal primers M1SS and BC2_uni_R was performed on all cDNA. Per the authors' processing: For normalization, 1 million high-quality reads, each with a distinct molecular identifier, were randomly selected from each sample. Instead of being binned into consensus sequences, reads that shared molecular identifiers were thrown out. MiTCR, set to a Q25 quality threshold and the strictest error-elimination algorithm, was used for CDR3 identification, clonotype clustering and error correction. A nonparametric unseen species model using Euler transformation provided a lower-bound estimate of total TCR beta diversity. Clones were called with MiXCR by TCRdb after fastp trimmed the public reads at Q25, and only in-frame beta chains were retained. Rows merge per CDR3 protein into single entries with the most common DNA and genes. TCRdb, not the authors, supplied the V and J calls. Across this sample there are around 1,000,000 distinct CDR3 sequences, with approximately 25% seen only once. The ten most abundant clones make up less than 0.85% of the sample.

The sample was also linked to a second study, of T cells of mothers and their children. Per that second paper: Donors were nine systemically healthy Caucasian individuals: three mothers and their six children. cDNA synthesis consumed the entire amount of extracted RNA, loaded at approximately 1.5 ug RNA in each 15 ul reaction. In the second PCR, the M1S primer added sample barcodes and 2-4 random nucleotides. Each mother yielded over 10 million TCR beta CDR3 reads and each child 2.5 million to 3 million reads. TCR recombination output is similarly shaped by thymic selection in related and unrelated pairs, with a minor effect exerted by inherited differences. Normalized repertoire overlap in related mother-child pairs was always slightly higher than in unrelated mother-child pairs, but the difference was never significant. Persistent microchimeric T cell clones were not detected, at a sensitivity of about 100 clones per million clonotypes. The study used deep NGS to compare TCR beta repertoires of mothers and children, seeking features distinguishing related mother-child pairs from unrelated individuals. The mean age was roughly 44 +/- 4 years for the mothers and approximately 11 +/- 4 years for the children. Libraries were sequenced on Illumina HiSeq 2000 with 100+100 nt paired-end reads after adapter ligation with NEBNext reagents. To avoid cross-contamination, the mother libraries and the child libraries were prepared a month apart and sequenced in separate runs. For each donor, between about 500,000 and 2,100,000 distinct TCR beta clonotypes were identified. Naive TCR beta clonotypes were estimated from low-frequency clonotypes matched to each donor's FACS-determined naive share, without sorting.

The sequenced material came from blood. The sequence was obtained from a girl aged 2 to 10 in good health. The chain links TRBV6-5 with TRBJ2-1; a weak D assignment points to TRBD1 (6 bases agree). CDR3 loop: CASEPRGSSYNEQFF. The DNA sequence reads TGTGCCAGCGAACCGAGGGGGAGCTCCTACAATGAGCAGTTCTTC.